A selection of T cell receptor beta chains follows, all from one sample in a study of control samples from healthy donors and cancer patients. TCRdb keeps only in-frame clones here, not all; method: immunoSEQ multiplex PCR. The table lists over 150,000 clones, roughly 94% of them singletons. Sequenced sample: blood. These receptor sequences come from a man aged 35-49 years in good health. Both conserved end residues are part of each CDR3. D genes are given only for firm matches. A row's size may be missing; if present it is once, few, many or a size class.

abundance | d_gene | j_gene | v_gene | CDR3nt | CDR3aa
. | . | TRBJ1-1 | TRBV5-1 | TGCGCCAGCAGCTTGCACAGCGCCGGGACTGAAGCTTTCTTT | CASSLHSAGTEAFF
once | . | TRBJ2-7 | TRBV19 | TGTGCCAGTAGTATTTTAGCCGGGTCTGCCTACGAGCAGTACTTC | CASSILAGSAYEQYF
. | TRBD1 | TRBJ1-1 | TRBV6-4 | TGTGCCAGCAGAGACGACACAGGGGTGAACACTGAAGCTTTCTTT | CASRDDTGVNTEAFF
. | TRBD2 | TRBJ2-3 | TRBV6-5 | TGTGCCAGCAGGTCTAGCGGGGGGGCGGCAGATACGCAGTATTTT | CASRSSGGAADTQYF
. | . | TRBJ2-4 | TRBV3-1/TRBV3-2 | TGTGCCAGCAGCCAAGAGGGTGCCATTCAGTACTTC | CASSQEGAIQYF
once | . | TRBJ2-7 | TRBV5-1 | TGCGCCAGCAGCTTGGAAATGGGATTCGGTTCCTACGAGCAGTACTTC | CASSLEMGFGSYEQYF
. | . | TRBJ2-7 | TRBV28 | TGTGCCAGCAGTTCAATGAACCAGGGTTACGAGCAGTACTTC | CASSSMNQGYEQYF
. | . | TRBJ2-7 | TRBV2 | TGTGCCAGCACTCAAAGGTGGGGGCAGGCCGAAGGGCAGTACTTC | CASTQRWGQAEGQYF
. | TRBD1 | TRBJ1-1 | TRBV2 | TGTGCCAGCAGTGAACCGGACAGGCCGAGTGAAGCTTTCTTT | CASSEPDRPSEAFF
. | TRBD1 | TRBJ2-7 | TRBV18 | TGTGCCAGCTCACTATCGGGACAGACCTACGAGCAGTACTTC | CASSLSGQTYEQYF
. | TRBD1 | TRBJ1-1 | TRBV24-1 | TGTGCCACCAGTGATTTGAAGGGACAGGGGGTAAAGAACACTGAAGCTTTCTTT | CATSDLKGQGVKNTEAFF
. | . | TRBJ1-4 | TRBV5-1 | TGCGCCAGCAGCTTGGGGCTAGAAGCTGAAAAACTGTTTTTT | CASSLGLEAEKLFF
. | . | TRBJ1-4 | TRBV4-3 | TGCGCCAGCAGCCGGGGGAACAGGGCAACTAATGAAAAACTGTTTTTT | CASSRGNRATNEKLFF
. | . | TRBJ2-1 | TRBV3-1/TRBV3-2 | TGTGCCAGCAGCCAACGACGGATCGGGGATGAGCAGTTCTTC | CASSQRRIGDEQFF
. | . | TRBJ2-7 | TRBV30 | TGTGCCTGGGGAGGGGTTACTGAAACCTACGAGCAGTACTTC | CAWGGVTETYEQYF
. | . | TRBJ1-6 | TRBV19 | TGTGCCAGTACATGGGTGAGCTCCTATAATTCACCCCTCCACTTT | CASTWVSSYNSPLHF
. | . | TRBJ2-7 | TRBV5-1 | TGCGCCAGCAGCTTGGAGGGCCCCGGGGTGCAGTACTTC | CASSLEGPGVQYF
. | . | TRBJ1-1 | TRBV25-1 | TGTGCCAGCAGTCTAGGGGGACGGGCTGAAGCTTTCTTT | CASSLGGRAEAFF
once | TRBD2 | TRBJ2-1 | TRBV19 | TGTGCCAGTAGTATCCCTAGCGGGGGGCTAAACAATGAGCAGTTCTTC | CASSIPSGGLNNEQFF
. | TRBD1 | TRBJ2-2 | TRBV7-6 | TGTGCCAGCAGCCCGCGGACAGGGGGCATCGGGGAGCTGTTTTTT | CASSPRTGGIGELFF
. | TRBD1 | TRBJ1-6 | TRBV6-5 | TGTGCCAGCAGTTGGGGGACAGCCAATTCACCCCTCCACTTT | CASSWGTANSPLHF
. | TRBD1 | TRBJ2-5 | TRBV5-1 | TGCGCCAGCAGCCGTGGGACAGGTGGTCAAGAGACCCAGTACTTC | CASSRGTGGQETQYF
. | . | TRBJ2-7 | TRBV12-5 | TGTGCTAGTGCTCAAGCCGGGACAATGATCAACGAGCAGTACTTC | CASAQAGTMINEQYF
. | . | TRBJ1-1 | TRBV14 | TGTGCCAGCAGCGCCCCGGGACACCTGACCACTGAAGCTTTCTTT | CASSAPGHLTTEAFF
. | . | TRBJ2-3 | TRBV6-5 | TGTGCCAGCAGTTCCACCAGCACAGATACGCAGTATTTT | CASSSTSTDTQYF
. | . | TRBJ2-5 | TRBV5-1 | TGCGCCAGCAGCGTCCTAGCGAGGGAGACCCAGTACTTC | CASSVLARETQYF
. | . | TRBJ2-7 | TRBV5-1 | TGCGCCAGCAGCTTGACAGGGAGAAAGGGCGAGCAGTACTTC | CASSLTGRKGEQYF
. | . | TRBJ1-2 | TRBV12-3/TRBV12-4 | TGTGCCAGCAGTTTCAACTATGGCTACACCTTC | CASSFNYGYTF
. | . | TRBJ1-1 | TRBV7-9 | TGTGCCAGCAGGTCTTTGGAGGGGGAAGCTTTCTTT | CASRSLEGEAFF